This T cell receptor beta chain was recorded in a study of early T cells in non-severe SARS-CoV-2 infection. Study-wide context: Chains were not paired, and sequencing was done on bulk RNA from unsorted whole blood.

Notes on the study in general: Missing private and CD4 specificities, VDJdb matching favored anti-spike CD8 responses.

Germline V lookup: CDR1 PRHDT, CDR2 FYEKMQ (reference sequence). Trimming took 0 bases from V and 2 from J, leaving 7 bases between them. The CDR3 has 14 amino acids. Attached unique molecular identifiers marked individual cDNA molecules. TCRdb fed the 5' RACE reads into MiXCR, producing one record per CDR3 protein. This sample yields about 40,000 distinct CDR3 sequences, of which approximately 22% are seen a single time; just over 4.5% belongs to the top ten. Turning to this clonotype: The antigen is not known.

This TCR was sampled from an adult who was a healthcare worker with PCR-confirmed SARS-CoV-2 infection or an uninfected control (not recorded which). This chain uses TRBV13 with TRBJ1-1; D gene uncertain. The sample in question was whole blood, obtained at baseline. The CDR3 sequence is CASSLGNPNTEAFF. In DNA form, the CDR3 reads TGTGCCAGCAGCTTAGGGAACCCAAACACTGAAGCTTTCTTT. Full variable domain (missing parts from reference TRBV13 and TRBJ1-1): AAGVIQSPRHLIKEKRETATLKCYPIPRHDTVYWYQQGPGQDPQFLISFYEKMQSDKGSIPDRFSAQQFSDYHSELNMSSLELGDSALYFCASSLGNPNTEAFFGQGTRLTVV.